This TCR beta chain was captured by sequencing in a study of beta chain features in type 1 diabetes. This CDR3 comprises 16 residues. The V end was cut by 0 bases, the J end by 5 bases, with 16 bases between. The V gene's germline CDR1 is SGHVS and CDR2 FNYEAQ. The isolated RNA, all of it, was reverse transcribed, so expressed TCRB transcripts were what got sequenced. Regulatory, naive and central memory T cell samples averaged approximately 3.8 million reads. The assay was immunoSEQ multiplex PCR, and TCRdb's table has in-frame clones only and misses some. The sample comprises 600,000 to 700,000 clones, 12% of which are singletons, and more than 0.09% rests with the top ten. Points on this clone: The antigen remains undetermined.

Per donor, one heparinised blood draw averaged about 116 mL. Findings of the study overall: A closer apparent resemblance between naive, central memory and Treg TCRB repertoires was seen in patients than in healthy donors. All four CD4+ subsets of Type 1 diabetes patients contained TCRB CDR3s that were moderately but significantly shorter.

This chain links TRBV7-6 with TRBJ2-5, with D maybe TRBD2 (7 bases). The sequenced material came from naive CD4+ T cells from blood. The TCR sequence derives from a man aged 25-45 years with type 1 diabetes. The CDR3 protein is CASSLAMGGGWETQYF. DNA of the CDR3: TGTGCCAGCAGCTTAGCGATGGGCGGGGGCTGGGAGACCCAGTACTTC.